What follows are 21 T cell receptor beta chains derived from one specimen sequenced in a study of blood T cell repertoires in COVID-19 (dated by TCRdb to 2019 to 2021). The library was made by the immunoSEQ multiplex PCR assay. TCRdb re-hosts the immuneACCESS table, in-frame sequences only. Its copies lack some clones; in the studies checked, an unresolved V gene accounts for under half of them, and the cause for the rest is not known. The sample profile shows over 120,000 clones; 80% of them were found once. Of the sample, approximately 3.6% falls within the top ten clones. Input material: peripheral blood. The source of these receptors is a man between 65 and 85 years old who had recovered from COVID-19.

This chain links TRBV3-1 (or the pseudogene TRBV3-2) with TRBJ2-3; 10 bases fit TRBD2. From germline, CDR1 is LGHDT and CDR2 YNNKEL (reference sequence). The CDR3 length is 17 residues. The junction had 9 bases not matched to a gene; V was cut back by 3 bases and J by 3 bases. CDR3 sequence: CASSQTFLSGRTDTQYF. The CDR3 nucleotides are TGTGCCAGCAGCCAGACGTTTCTTAGCGGGAGGACAGATACGCAGTATTTT.

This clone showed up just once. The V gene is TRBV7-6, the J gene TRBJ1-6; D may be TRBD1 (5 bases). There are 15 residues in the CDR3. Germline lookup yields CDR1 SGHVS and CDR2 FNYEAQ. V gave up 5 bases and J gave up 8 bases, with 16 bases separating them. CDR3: CASSRTDRPDSPLHF. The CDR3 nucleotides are TGTGCCAGCAGCCGAACCGACAGACCAGATTCACCCCTCCACTTT.

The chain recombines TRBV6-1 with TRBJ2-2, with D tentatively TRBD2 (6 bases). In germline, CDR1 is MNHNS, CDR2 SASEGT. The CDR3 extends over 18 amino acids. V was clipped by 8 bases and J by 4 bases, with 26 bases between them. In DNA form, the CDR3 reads TGTGCCAGCGGTGGTCGTCCGCCCAGGAGGGAGGCCACCGGGGAGCTGTTTTTT. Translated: CASGGRPPRREATGELFF.

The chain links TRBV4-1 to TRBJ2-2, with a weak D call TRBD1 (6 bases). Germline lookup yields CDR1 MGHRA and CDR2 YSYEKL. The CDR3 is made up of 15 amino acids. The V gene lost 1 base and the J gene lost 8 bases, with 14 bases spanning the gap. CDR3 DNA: TGCGCCAGCAGCCAAGTAAATTGGGGGCAAGGGGAGCTGTTTTTT. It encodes CASSQVNWGQGELFF.

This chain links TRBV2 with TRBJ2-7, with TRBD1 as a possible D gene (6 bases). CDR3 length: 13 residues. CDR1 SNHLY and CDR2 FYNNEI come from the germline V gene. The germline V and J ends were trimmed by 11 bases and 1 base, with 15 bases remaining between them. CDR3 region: CAGNYRDSYEQYF. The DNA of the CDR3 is TGTGCCGGAAATTACAGGGATTCCTACGAGCAGTACTTC.

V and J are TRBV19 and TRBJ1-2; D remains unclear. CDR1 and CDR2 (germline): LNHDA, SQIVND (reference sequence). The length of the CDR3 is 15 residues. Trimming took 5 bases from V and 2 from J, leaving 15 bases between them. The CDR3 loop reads CASSPQYGVNYGYTF. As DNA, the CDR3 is TGTGCCAGTAGTCCGCAATACGGGGTGAACTATGGCTACACCTTC.

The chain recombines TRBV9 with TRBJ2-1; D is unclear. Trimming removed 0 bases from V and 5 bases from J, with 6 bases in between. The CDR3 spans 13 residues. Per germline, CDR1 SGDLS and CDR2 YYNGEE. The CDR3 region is CASSVVSNNEQFF. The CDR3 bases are TGTGCCAGCAGCGTAGTGAGCAACAATGAGCAGTTCTTC.

The CDR3 DNA sequence: TGTGCCAGTAGTATTCTAAGGGGTTTCGGCTATGGCTACACCTTC. Amino acid sequence: CASSILRGFGYGYTF. The chain uses TRBV19 and TRBJ1-2; maybe TRBD1 (5 bases). The V end lost 3 bases, the J end lost 4 bases, and 15 bases lay between the germline ends. The CDR3 is 15 amino acids. CDR1 is LNHDA and CDR2 is SQIVND in the germline V gene (reference sequence).

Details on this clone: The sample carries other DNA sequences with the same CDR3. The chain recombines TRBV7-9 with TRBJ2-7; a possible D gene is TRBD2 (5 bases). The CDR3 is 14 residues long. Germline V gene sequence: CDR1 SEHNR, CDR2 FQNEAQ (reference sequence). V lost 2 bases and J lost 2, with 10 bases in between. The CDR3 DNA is TGTGCCAGCAGCTTAACGACGGGAACCTACGAGCAGTACTTC. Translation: CASSLTTGTYEQYF.

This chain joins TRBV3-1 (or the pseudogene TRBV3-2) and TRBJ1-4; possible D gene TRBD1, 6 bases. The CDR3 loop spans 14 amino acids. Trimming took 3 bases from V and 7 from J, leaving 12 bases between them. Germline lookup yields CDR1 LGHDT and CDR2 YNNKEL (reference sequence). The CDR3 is CASSHGGIGEKLFF. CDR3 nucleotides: TGTGCCAGCAGCCATGGGGGCATTGGTGAAAAACTGTTTTTT.

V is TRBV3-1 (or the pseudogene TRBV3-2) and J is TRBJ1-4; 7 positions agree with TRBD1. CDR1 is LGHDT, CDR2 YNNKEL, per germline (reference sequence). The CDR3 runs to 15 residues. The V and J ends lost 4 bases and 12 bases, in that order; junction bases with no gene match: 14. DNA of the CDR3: TGTGCCAGCAGCCCACCTACAGGGGACTCGTGGGAACTGTTTTTT. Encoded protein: CASSPPTGDSWELFF.

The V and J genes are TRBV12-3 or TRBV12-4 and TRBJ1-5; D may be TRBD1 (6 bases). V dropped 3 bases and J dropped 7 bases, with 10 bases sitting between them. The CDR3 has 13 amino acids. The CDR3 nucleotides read TGTGCCAGCAGTTTTGCAGGGGACCAGCCCCAGCATTTT. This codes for CASSFAGDQPQHF.

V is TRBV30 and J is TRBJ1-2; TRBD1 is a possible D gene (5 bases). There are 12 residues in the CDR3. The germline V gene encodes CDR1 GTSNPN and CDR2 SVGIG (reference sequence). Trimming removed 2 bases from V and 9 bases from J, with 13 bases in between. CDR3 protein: CAWSSWGRSYTF. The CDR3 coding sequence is TGTGCCTGGAGTTCCTGGGGCAGAAGCTACACCTTC.

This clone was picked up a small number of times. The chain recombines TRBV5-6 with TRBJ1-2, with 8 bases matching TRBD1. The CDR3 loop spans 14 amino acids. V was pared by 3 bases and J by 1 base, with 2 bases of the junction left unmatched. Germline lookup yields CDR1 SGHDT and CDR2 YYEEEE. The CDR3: CASSSTGVNYGYTF. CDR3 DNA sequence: TGTGCCAGCAGCTCGACAGGGGTTAACTATGGCTACACCTTC.

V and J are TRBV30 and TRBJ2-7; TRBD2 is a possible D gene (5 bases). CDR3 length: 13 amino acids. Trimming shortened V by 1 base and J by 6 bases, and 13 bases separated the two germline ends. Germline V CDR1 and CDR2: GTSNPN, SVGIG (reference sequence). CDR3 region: CAWSEGSGLEQYF. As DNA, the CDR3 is TGTGCCTGGAGTGAAGGGAGCGGCCTCGAGCAGTACTTC.

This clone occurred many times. The CDR3 nucleotides read TGTGCCAGCAGAGCCCAGGGACAGGGGTTGAATCAGCCCCAGCATTTT. The encoded protein is CASRAQGQGLNQPQHF. The V gene is TRBV28, the J gene TRBJ1-5; 10 positions agree with TRBD1. The CDR3 is made up of 16 amino acids. CDR1 is MDHEN, CDR2 SYDVKM, per germline. J gave up 4 bases and V 6 bases, and 9 bases lay outside the gene matches.

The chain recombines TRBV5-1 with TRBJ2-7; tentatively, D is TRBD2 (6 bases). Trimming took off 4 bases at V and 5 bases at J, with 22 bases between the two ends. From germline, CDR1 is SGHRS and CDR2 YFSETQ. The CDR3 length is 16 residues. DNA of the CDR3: TGCGCCAGCAGCACCTATCAGGAAGCGGGTAGAGACGAGCAGTACTTC. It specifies CASSTYQEAGRDEQYF.

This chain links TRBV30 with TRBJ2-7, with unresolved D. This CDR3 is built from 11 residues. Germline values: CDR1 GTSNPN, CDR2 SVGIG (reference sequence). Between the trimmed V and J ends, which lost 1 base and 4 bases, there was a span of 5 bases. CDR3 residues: CAWSGSYEQYF. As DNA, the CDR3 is TGTGCCTGGAGTGGGAGTTACGAGCAGTACTTC.

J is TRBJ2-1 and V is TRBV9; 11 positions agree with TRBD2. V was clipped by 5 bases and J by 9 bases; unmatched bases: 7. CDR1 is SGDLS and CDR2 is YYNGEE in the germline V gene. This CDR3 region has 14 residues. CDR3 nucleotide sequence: TGTGCCAGCAGTATAGCGGGAGGGCGGCCTGAGCAGTTCTTC. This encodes CASSIAGGRPEQFF.

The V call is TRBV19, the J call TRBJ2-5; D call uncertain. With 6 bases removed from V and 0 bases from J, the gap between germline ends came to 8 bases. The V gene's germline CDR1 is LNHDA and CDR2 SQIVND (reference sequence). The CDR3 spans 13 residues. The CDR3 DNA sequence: TGTGCCAGTAGCCCGGGTCACCAAGAGACCCAGTACTTC. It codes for CASSPGHQETQYF.

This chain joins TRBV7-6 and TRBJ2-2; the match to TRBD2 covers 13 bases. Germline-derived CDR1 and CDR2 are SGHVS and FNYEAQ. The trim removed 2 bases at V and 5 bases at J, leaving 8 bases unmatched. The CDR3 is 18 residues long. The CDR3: CASSLPRQGLAGTGELFF. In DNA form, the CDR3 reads TGTGCCAGCAGCTTACCACGCCAGGGACTAGCGGGGACCGGGGAGCTGTTTTTT.